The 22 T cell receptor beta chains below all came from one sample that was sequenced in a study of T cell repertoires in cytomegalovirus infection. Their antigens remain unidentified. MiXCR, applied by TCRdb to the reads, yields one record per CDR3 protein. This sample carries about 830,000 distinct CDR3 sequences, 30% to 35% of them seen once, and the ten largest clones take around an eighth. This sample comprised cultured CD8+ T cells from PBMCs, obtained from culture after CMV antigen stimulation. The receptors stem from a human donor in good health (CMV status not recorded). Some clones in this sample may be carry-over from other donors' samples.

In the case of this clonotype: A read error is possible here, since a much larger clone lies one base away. The CDR3 protein is CASSALAGMNTEAFF. In DNA, the CDR3 is TGTGCCAGCAGTGCCTTGGCGGGGATGAACACTGAAGCTTTCTTT. The chain links TRBV6-1 to TRBJ1-1, with unresolved D. With 4 bases removed from V and 0 bases from J, the gap between germline ends came to 12 bases. This CDR3 region has 15 residues. Germline-derived CDR1 and CDR2 are MNHNS and SASEGT.

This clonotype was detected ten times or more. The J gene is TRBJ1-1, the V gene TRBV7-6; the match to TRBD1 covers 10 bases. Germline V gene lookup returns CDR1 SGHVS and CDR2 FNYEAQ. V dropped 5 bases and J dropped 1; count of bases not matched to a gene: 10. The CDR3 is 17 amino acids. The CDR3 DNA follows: TGTGCCAGCAGCCCATCACCGGGACAGGGGCCGAACACTGAAGCTTTCTTT. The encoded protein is CASSPSPGQGPNTEAFF.

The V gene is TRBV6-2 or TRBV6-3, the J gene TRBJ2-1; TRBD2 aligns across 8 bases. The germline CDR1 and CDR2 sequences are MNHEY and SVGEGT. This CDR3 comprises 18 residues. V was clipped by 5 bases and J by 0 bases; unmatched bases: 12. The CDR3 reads CASSDGTRRSSSYNEQFF. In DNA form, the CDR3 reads TGTGCCAGCAGTGACGGGACTAGGCGATCGAGCTCCTACAATGAGCAGTTCTTC.

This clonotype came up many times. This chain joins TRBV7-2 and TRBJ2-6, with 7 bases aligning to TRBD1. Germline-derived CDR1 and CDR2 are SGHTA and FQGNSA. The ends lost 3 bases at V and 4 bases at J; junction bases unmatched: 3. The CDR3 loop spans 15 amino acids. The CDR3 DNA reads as TGTGCCAGCAGCTTGACAGGGCACGGGGCCAACGTCCTGACTTTC. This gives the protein CASSLTGHGANVLTF.

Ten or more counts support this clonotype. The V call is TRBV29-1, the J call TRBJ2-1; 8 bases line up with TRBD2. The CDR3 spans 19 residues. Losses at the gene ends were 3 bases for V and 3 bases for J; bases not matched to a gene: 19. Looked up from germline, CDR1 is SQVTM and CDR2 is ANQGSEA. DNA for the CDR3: TGCAGCGTTGAGCGAGCGGCAGACCCTATGGGACTAGTCTACAATGAGCAGTTCTTC. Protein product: CSVERAADPMGLVYNEQFF.

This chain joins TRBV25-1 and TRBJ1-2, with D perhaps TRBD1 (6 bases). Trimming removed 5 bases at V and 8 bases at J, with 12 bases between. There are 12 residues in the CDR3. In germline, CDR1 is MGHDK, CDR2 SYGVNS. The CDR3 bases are TGTGCCAGCAGTACAGGGATAAGAGGCTACACCTTC. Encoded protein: CASSTGIRGYTF.

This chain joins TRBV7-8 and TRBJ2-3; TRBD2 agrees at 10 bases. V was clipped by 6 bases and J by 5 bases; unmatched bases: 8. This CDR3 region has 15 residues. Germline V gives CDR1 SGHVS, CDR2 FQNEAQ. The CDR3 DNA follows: TGTGCCAGCAGTTCCCAGCGGGGGGGAAAAGATACGCAGTATTTT. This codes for CASSSQRGGKDTQYF.

CDR3 region: CASSLGRTQFSEAFF. CDR3 nucleotide sequence: TGCGCCAGCAGCTTGGGACGGACCCAATTCTCTGAAGCTTTCTTT. This chain links TRBV5-1 with TRBJ1-1; no reliable D call. Germline CDR1 SGHRS, CDR2 YFSETQ. Trimming pared 0 bases from V and 6 bases from J, leaving 15 bases between. This CDR3 region has 15 residues.

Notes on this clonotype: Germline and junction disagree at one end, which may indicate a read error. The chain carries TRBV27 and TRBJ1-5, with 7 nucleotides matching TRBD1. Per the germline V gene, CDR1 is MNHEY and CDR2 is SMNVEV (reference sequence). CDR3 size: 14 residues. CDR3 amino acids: CASSSWDRGQLQHF. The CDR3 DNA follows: TGTGCCAGCAGTTCGTGGGACAGAGGTCAGCTCCAGCATTTT.

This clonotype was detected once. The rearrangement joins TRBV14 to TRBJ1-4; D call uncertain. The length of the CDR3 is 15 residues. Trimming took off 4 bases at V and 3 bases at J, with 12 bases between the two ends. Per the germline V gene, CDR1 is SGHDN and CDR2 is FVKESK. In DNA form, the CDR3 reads TGTGCCAGCAGCCTTTATACGGGAGCTAATGAAAAACTGTTTTTT. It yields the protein CASSLYTGANEKLFF.

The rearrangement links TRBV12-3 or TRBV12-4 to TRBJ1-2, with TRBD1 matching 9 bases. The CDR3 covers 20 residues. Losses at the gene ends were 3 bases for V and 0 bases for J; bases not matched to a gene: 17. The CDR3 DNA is TGTGCCAGCAGTTTCGTGCTCATTCCACCCGGACAGGGGACTAACTATGGCTACACCTTC. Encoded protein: CASSFVLIPPGQGTNYGYTF.

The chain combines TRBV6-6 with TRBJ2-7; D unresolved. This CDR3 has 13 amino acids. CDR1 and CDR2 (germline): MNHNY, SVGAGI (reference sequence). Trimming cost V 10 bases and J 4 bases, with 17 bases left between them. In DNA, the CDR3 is TGTGCCAACAGCCATGATGAGATGTACGAGCAGTACGTC. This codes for CANSHDEMYEQYV.

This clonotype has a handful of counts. In DNA, the CDR3 is TGTGCCAGCAGTGAGGGGACTAGTAGCAATCAGCCCCAGCATTTT. Protein sequence: CASSEGTSSNQPQHF. This rearrangement joins TRBV2 to TRBJ1-5; D perhaps matches TRBD1 (5 bases). CDR3 length: 15 residues. Trimming stripped 3 bases from V and 0 bases from J, with 9 bases between. Germline V lookup: CDR1 SNHLY, CDR2 FYNNEI. The whole variable domain, remainder taken from reference TRBV2 and TRBJ1-5, is EPEVTQTPSHQVTQMGQEVILRCVPISNHLYFYWYRQILGQKVEFLVSFYNNEISEKSEIFDDQFSVERPDGSNFTLKIRSTKLEDSAMYFCASSEGTSSNQPQHFGDGTRLSIL.

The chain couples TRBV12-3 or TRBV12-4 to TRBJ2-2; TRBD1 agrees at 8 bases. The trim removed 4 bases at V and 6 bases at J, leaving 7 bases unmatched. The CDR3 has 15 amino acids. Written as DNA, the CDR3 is TGTGCCAGCAGTTCTCAGGGGGCAGGATCCGGGGAGCTGTTTTTT. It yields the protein CASSSQGAGSGELFF.

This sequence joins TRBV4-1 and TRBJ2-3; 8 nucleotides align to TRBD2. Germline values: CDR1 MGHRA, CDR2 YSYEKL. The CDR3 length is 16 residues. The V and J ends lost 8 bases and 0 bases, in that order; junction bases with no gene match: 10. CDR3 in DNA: TGCGCCAGCCATACCGGGGGGGCTCCTAGCACAGATACGCAGTATTTT. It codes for CASHTGGAPSTDTQYF.

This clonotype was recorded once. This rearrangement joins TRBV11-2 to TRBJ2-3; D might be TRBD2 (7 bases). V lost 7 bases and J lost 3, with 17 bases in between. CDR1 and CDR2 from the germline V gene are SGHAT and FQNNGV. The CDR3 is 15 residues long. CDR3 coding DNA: TGTGCCAGCATCGCCCTAGCGGACAGAACAGATACGCAGTATTTT. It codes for CASIALADRTDTQYF.

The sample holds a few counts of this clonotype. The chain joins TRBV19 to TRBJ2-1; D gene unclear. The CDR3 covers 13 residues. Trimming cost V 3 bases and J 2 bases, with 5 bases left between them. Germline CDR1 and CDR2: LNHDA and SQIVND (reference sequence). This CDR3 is CASSIGTYNEQFF. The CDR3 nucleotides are TGTGCCAGTAGTATTGGGACCTACAATGAGCAGTTCTTC.

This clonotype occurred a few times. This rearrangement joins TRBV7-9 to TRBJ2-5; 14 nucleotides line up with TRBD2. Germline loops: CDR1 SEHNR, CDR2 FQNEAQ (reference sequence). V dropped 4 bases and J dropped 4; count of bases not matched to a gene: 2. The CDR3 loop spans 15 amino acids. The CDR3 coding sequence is TGTGCCAGCAGCTACGGGACTAGCGGGGGAGAGACCCAGTACTTC. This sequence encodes CASSYGTSGGETQYF.

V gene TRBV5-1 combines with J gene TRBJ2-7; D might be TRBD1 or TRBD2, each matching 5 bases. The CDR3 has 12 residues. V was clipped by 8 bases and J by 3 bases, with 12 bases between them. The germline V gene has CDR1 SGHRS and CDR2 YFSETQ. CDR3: CASLGVDYEQYF. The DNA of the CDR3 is TGCGCCAGTTTGGGGGTGGACTACGAGCAGTACTTC.

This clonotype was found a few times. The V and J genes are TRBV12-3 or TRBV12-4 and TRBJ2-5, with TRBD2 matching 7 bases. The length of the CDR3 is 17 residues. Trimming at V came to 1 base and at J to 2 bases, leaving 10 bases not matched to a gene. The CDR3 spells CASSLDGAGEPQETQYF. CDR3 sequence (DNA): TGTGCCAGCAGTTTAGATGGGGCGGGGGAGCCACAAGAGACCCAGTACTTC.

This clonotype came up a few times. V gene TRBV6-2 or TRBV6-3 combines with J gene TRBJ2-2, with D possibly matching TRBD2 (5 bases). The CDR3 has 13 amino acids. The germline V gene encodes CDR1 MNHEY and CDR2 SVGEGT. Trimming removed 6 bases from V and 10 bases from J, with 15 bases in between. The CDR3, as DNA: TGTGCCAGCAGCCAAGGGAGATTTGTGGAGCTGTTTTTT. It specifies CASSQGRFVELFF.

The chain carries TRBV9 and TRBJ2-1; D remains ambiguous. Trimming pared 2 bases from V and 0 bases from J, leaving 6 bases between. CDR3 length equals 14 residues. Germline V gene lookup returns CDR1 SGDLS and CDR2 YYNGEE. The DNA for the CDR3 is TGTGCCAGCAGCGTGGCCAGCTCCTACAATGAGCAGTTCTTC. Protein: CASSVASSYNEQFF.